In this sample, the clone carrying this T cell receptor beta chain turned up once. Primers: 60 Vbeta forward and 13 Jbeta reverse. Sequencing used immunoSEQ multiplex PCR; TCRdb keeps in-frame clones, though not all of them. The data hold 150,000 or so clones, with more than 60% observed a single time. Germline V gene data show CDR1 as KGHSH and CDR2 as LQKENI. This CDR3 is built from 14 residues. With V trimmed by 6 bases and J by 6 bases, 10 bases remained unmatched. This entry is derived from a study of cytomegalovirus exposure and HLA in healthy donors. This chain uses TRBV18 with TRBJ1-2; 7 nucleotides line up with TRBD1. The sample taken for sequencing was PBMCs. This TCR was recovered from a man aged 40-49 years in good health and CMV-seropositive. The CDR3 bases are TGTGCCAGCTCGGACAGACAGGGTGAGGATGGCTACACCTTC. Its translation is CASSDRQGEDGYTF.